The rows below give T cell receptor beta chains drawn from one sample of a study of cytomegalovirus exposure and HLA in healthy donors. Generated by immunoSEQ multiplex PCR, the TCRdb table keeps only in-frame clones and is missing some. The sample includes roughly 200,000 clones, 79% of them seen just once. The sequencing input was PBMCs. All receptors derive from a woman younger than 45 in good health and CMV-seropositive. Both conserved end residues are part of each CDR3. The order of the fields is CDR3 protein, clone size, V gene. Clone size is not always given. Where it is, it says once, few, many or a class for expanded clones.

CDR3: CASSSTGVNTEAFF
size: once
V: TRBV7-8

CDR3: CATSGAGTYEQYF
size: NA
V: TRBV15

CDR3: CASSEVPSYEQYF
size: NA
V: TRBV19

CDR3: CASTSSGNTIYF
size: NA
V: TRBV9

CDR3: CASSVGGLAYDTQYF
size: NA
V: TRBV9

CDR3: CASSQAEASGELFF
size: NA
V: TRBV4-3

CDR3: CASVGQTYEQYF
size: once
V: TRBV19

CDR3: CASSPDRGHGYTF
size: once
V: TRBV6-5

CDR3: CASSPPSSGGADTQYF
size: NA
V: TRBV18

CDR3: CASSLGQSNTGELFF
size: NA
V: TRBV7-9

CDR3: CASSDGLQQFF
size: NA
V: TRBV5-1

CDR3: CASSSPDRGGVEQFF
size: NA
V: TRBV5-4

CDR3: CASSPRQGIYNEQFF
size: NA
V: TRBV7-9

CDR3: CASRGPGNQPQHF
size: NA
V: TRBV7-9

CDR3: CASQIQGSYGYTF
size: NA
V: TRBV11-3

CDR3: CASSPHSPGRGDEKLFF
size: NA
V: TRBV9

CDR3: CASNWLPRTYEQYF
size: few
V: TRBV6-1

CDR3: CAIRPLKAGFNGYTF
size: NA
V: TRBV6-1

CDR3: CASSVVTTGEQFF
size: NA
V: TRBV9

CDR3: CASSVGTESSYEQYF
size: NA
V: TRBV6-5

CDR3: CASGLFFDRVSSYEQYF
size: NA
V: TRBV12-5

CDR3: CASSLGQGAYEQYF
size: NA
V: TRBV11-2

CDR3: CASSQDLGTGAYEQYF
size: few
V: TRBV4-2

CDR3: CASSEWYRQISYEQYF
size: NA
V: TRBV10-1

CDR3: CATQTGGIGDEQYF
size: NA
V: TRBV10-3

CDR3: CAWRRDRSSGNTIYF
size: NA
V: TRBV30

CDR3: CASSPRGGHTRGNEQFF
size: NA
V: TRBV7-2

CDR3: CASTKTDRPSGYTF
size: NA
V: TRBV6-5

CDR3: CASSYSMGQGNTEAFF
size: NA
V: TRBV6-5

CDR3: CASSQESWGTYEQYF
size: NA
V: TRBV4-3

CDR3: CASSVAGGVTYNEQFF
size: once
V: TRBV9

CDR3: CASSMIAQGELFF
size: few
V: TRBV19